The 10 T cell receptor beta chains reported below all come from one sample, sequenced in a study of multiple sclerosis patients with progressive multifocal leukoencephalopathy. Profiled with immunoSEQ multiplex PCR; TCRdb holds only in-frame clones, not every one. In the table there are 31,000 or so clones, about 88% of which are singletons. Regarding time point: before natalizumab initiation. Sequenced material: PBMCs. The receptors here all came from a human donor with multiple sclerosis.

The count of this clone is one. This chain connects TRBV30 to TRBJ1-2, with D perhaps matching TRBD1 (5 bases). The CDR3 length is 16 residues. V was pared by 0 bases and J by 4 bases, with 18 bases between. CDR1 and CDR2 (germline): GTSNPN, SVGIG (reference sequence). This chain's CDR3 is CAWSVLFGGGSYGYTF. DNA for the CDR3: TGTGCCTGGAGTGTCCTGTTCGGCGGGGGTAGCTATGGCTACACCTTC.

In DNA, the CDR3 is TGTGCCAGCAGCCTCGATCCCCCTAGCTCCTACGAGCAGTACTTC. Its protein product is CASSLDPPSSYEQYF. This chain joins TRBV5-8 and TRBJ2-7; the D is unclear. The CDR3 loop spans 15 amino acids. Trimming took off 4 bases at V and 0 bases at J, with 14 bases between the two ends. The germline gives CDR1 SGHTS, CDR2 YDEGEE.

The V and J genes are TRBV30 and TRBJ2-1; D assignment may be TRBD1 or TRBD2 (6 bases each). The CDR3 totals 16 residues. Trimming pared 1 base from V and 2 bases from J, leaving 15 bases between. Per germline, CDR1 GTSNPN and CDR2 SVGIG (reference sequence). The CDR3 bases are TGTGCCTGGAGTGAGGTTACAGGGAGGACCTACAATGAGCAGTTCTTC. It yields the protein CAWSEVTGRTYNEQFF.

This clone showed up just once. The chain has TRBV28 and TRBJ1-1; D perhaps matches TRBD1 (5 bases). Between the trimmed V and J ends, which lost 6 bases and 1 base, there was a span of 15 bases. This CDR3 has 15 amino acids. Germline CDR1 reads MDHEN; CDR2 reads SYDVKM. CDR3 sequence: CASRGRAGWNTEAFF. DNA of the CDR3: TGTGCCAGCAGGGGGCGGGCAGGGTGGAACACTGAAGCTTTCTTT. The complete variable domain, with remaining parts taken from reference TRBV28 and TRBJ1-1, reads DVKVTQSSRYLVKRTGEKVFLECVQDMDHENMFWYRQDPGLGLRLIYFSYDVKMKEKGDIPEGYSVSREKKERFSLILESASTNQTSMYLCASRGRAGWNTEAFFGQGTRLTVV.

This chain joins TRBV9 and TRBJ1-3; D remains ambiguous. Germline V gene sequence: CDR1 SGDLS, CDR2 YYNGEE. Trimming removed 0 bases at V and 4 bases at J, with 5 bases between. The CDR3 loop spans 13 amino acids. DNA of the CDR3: TGTGCCAGCAGCGTAGGAGGGGGAAACACCATATATTTT. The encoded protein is CASSVGGGNTIYF.

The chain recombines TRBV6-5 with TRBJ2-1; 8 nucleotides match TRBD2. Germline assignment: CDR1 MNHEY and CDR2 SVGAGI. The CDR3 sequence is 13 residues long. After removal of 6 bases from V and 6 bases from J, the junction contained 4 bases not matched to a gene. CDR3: CASRDSGTNEQFF. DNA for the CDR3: TGTGCCAGCAGAGATAGCGGGACCAATGAGCAGTTCTTC.

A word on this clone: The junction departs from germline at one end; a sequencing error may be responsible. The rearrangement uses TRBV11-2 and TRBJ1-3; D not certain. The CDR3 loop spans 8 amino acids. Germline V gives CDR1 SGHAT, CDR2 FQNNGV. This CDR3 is CASSLDGF. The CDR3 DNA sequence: TGTGCCAGCAGCTTAGACGGATTT.

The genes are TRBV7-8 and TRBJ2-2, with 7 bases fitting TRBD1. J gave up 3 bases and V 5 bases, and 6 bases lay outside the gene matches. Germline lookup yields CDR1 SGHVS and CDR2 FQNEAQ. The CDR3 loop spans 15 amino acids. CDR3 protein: CASSPRQGYTGELFF. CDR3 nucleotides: TGTGCCAGCAGCCCGCGACAGGGATACACCGGGGAGCTGTTTTTT.

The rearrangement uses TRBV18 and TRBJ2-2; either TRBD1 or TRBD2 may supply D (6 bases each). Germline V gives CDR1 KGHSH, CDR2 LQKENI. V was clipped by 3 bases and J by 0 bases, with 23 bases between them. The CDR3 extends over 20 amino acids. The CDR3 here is CASSPRGSAGQVANTGELFF. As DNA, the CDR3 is TGTGCCAGCTCACCGCGAGGGTCTGCGGGACAAGTCGCGAACACCGGGGAGCTGTTTTTT.

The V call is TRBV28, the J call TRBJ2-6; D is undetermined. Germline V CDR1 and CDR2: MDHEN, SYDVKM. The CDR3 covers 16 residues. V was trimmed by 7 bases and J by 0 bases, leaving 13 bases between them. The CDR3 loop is CASTAGPLSGANVLTF. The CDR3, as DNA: TGTGCCAGCACCGCCGGACCGCTCTCTGGGGCCAACGTCCTGACTTTC.